The rows below give T cell receptor beta chains drawn from one sample of a study of cytomegalovirus exposure and HLA in healthy donors. Method: immunoSEQ multiplex PCR; TCRdb's copy keeps in-frame clones and lacks some. The repertoire holds over 150,000 clones, with 60% to 80% as singletons. The sequenced sample was PBMCs. These receptors originate from a man between 18 and 35 years old in good health and CMV-seropositive. The CDR3 runs from the conserved cysteine through the conserved F or W. D genes are given only for firm matches. Clone size appears in some rows only: once, few, many, or a class for an expanded clone.

clone_size	v_call	d_call	j_call	cdr3_nt	cdr3_aa
-	TRBV20-1	-	TRBJ2-7	TGCAGTGCTACGCGAACGGAGCAGTACTTC	CSATRTEQYF
-	TRBV30	-	TRBJ1-2	TGTGCCTGGAGTGTTAAAAGAGTTGCCTATGGCTACACCTTC	CAWSVKRVAYGYTF
-	TRBV5-6	-	TRBJ1-5	TGTGCCAGCAGCTGGGGGCAAAGCAATCAGCCCCAGCATTTT	CASSWGQSNQPQHF
-	TRBV27	-	TRBJ1-1	TGTGCCAGCTATGCACATCAGGAGTGGGGGCGAGCTTTCTTT	CASYAHQEWGRAFF
-	TRBV7-9	TRBD1	TRBJ1-4	TGTGCCAGCAGCTTGGACAGGGCTAATGAAAAACTGTTTTTT	CASSLDRANEKLFF
-	TRBV7-2	-	TRBJ1-1	TGTGCCAGCAGCTTATCTAGGTCGAACACTGAAGCTTTCTTT	CASSLSRSNTEAFF
-	TRBV7-8	TRBD2	TRBJ2-1	TGTGCCAGCAGCTTTAGACGGACTAGCGGGAGGCTCAATGAGCAGTTCTTC	CASSFRRTSGRLNEQFF
-	TRBV7-6	-	TRBJ2-7	TGTGCCAGCAGCTTAGCGCGGGGAAGCTCCTACGAGCAGTACTTC	CASSLARGSSYEQYF
once	TRBV7-6	TRBD2	TRBJ2-2	TGTGCCAGCAGCGAACTAGCGGGAGGGACGGGGGAGCTGTTTTTT	CASSELAGGTGELFF
few	TRBV7-9	-	TRBJ1-1	TGTTCCAGCAGCTTATACCAGTTGAACACTGAAGCTTTCTTT	CSSSLYQLNTEAFF
-	TRBV6-5	-	TRBJ1-5	TGTGCCAGCAGTACCAGAGGCAGGGATCGGGAGGCCCAGCATTTT	CASSTRGRDREAQHF
-	TRBV4-2	-	TRBJ1-5	TGTGCCAGCAGCCAAAAACTGACAGAGGTCCAGAGCAATCAGCCCCAGCATTTT	CASSQKLTEVQSNQPQHF
-	TRBV7-2	TRBD2	TRBJ2-7	TGTGCCAGCAGCTTAGGTGTGCGGGGGGACCCCTACGAGCAGTACTTC	CASSLGVRGDPYEQYF
few	TRBV5-1	TRBD2	TRBJ2-2	TGCGCCAGCAGCTTGGGACTAGCGGGAGCGGCCGGGGAGCTGTTTTTT	CASSLGLAGAAGELFF
-	TRBV15	-	TRBJ2-5	TGTGCCACCAGCATCCAAGGAGTTCGAGAGACCCAGTACTTC	CATSIQGVRETQYF
once	TRBV11-2	-	TRBJ1-1	TGTGCTAGCAGCTTAGATCTTAGAGTCTCTGAAGCTTTCTTT	CASSLDLRVSEAFF
-	TRBV16	-	TRBJ1-5	TGTGCCAGCAGCCAATCGTCGGGTAGCAATCAGCCCCAGCATTTT	CASSQSSGSNQPQHF
-	TRBV27	TRBD1	TRBJ1-2	TGTGCCAGCAGTCTCTACAGGGGGTCATACTATGGCTACACCTTC	CASSLYRGSYYGYTF
-	TRBV19	-	TRBJ2-3	TGTGCCAGTAGTATAGCGGGGTACCAAGATACGCAGTATTTT	CASSIAGYQDTQYF
few	TRBV5-4	-	TRBJ1-1	TGTGCCAGCAGGGAGGATGCACTCGGGGGCACTGAAGCTTTCTTT	CASREDALGGTEAFF
-	TRBV4-1	-	TRBJ2-7	TGCGCCAGCAGCCAAGATCTGAGTAGTACCTACGAGCAGTACTTC	CASSQDLSSTYEQYF
-	TRBV19	-	TRBJ2-7	TGTGCCAGTAGTATGCTCGGAGGGCCATACGAGCAGTACTTC	CASSMLGGPYEQYF
-	TRBV7-9	-	TRBJ2-7	TGTGCCAGCAGCTTAGGGTTAGGAGACTCCTACGAGCAGTACTTC	CASSLGLGDSYEQYF
-	TRBV4-2	TRBD1	TRBJ2-5	TGTGCCAGCAGCCAAGGTGAGGGACAGGCAAGCCAAGAGACCCAGTACTTC	CASSQGEGQASQETQYF
-	TRBV9	-	TRBJ1-4	TGTGCCAGCAGCGTAGAAGGGGGACACCAAAAACTGTTTTTT	CASSVEGGHQKLFF
few	TRBV7-9	-	TRBJ2-7	TGTGCCAGCAGCTTAGACGCCAGCTCCTACGAGCAGTACTTC	CASSLDASSYEQYF
-	TRBV5-4	TRBD2	TRBJ2-2	TGTGCCAGCAGCCCATTACTAGCGGGGACGAACACCGGGGAGCTGTTTTTT	CASSPLLAGTNTGELFF
-	TRBV27	-	TRBJ1-3	TGTGCCAGCAGTTTGGCCCCTGGAAACACCATATATTTT	CASSLAPGNTIYF
-	TRBV7-9	-	TRBJ1-4	TGTGCCAGCAGCCCGGGCGCCGGGGATGAAAAACTGTTTTTT	CASSPGAGDEKLFF
-	TRBV18	TRBD1	TRBJ1-5	TGTGCCAGCTCACGAGAGGGGGCGCAGAGTCAGCCCCAGCATTTT	CASSREGAQSQPQHF